This T cell receptor (beta chain) was captured in a study of CD8 T cells in ankylosing spondylitis. Points from the study as a whole: Characteristic, it appeared, of ankylosing spondylitis blood was a TCR beta motif of several highly homologous variants. Significant enrichment of disease-linked clones was reported in matched ankylosing spondylitis synovial fluid.

TCRdb itself ran the 5' RACE reads through MiXCR, one entry per CDR3 protein. The sample shows 250,000 or so distinct CDR3 sequences, approximately 20% of them seen only once. The CDR3 has 13 amino acids. Germline CDR1 reads SGHRS; CDR2 reads YFSETQ. This clonotype was counted many times. What it binds is not known. The junction shows a germline mismatch at one end, possibly a read error. Sequencing was done on a sample of blood, either unsorted or a sorted T cell fraction (not recorded which). The chain is built from TRBV5-1 and TRBJ2-1, with 7 bases matching TRBD1. The origin of this receptor is a male donor with ankylosing spondylitis or in good health (not recorded which). DNA for the CDR3: TGTGCCAGCAGCCGGGACAGCTACAATGAGCAGTTCTTC. Amino acid sequence: CASSRDSYNEQFF.